The following is a T cell receptor beta chain sequence with its context. The antigen is unknown. The sample originates from a study of monozygotic twins with inflammatory bowel disease. Regarding the study as a whole: Patients received differing immunosuppressive treatments, which may have added variability to their repertoires.

TCRdb reprocessed the 5' RACE reads, with one entry per CDR3 protein and no DNA. This table lists more than 300,000 distinct CDR3 sequences. CDR3 length equals 17 residues. Germline assignment: CDR1 KGHDR and CDR2 SFDVKD. Sequencing used blood. The chain employs TRBV24-1 and TRBJ2-1; no DNA is available, so the TRBD1 call from TCRdb remains unchecked. This clonotype was obtained from a human donor with ulcerative colitis or Crohn's disease, or a healthy co-twin of an affected twin (not recorded which). This CDR3 is CATSDLAGTGEYNEQFF.